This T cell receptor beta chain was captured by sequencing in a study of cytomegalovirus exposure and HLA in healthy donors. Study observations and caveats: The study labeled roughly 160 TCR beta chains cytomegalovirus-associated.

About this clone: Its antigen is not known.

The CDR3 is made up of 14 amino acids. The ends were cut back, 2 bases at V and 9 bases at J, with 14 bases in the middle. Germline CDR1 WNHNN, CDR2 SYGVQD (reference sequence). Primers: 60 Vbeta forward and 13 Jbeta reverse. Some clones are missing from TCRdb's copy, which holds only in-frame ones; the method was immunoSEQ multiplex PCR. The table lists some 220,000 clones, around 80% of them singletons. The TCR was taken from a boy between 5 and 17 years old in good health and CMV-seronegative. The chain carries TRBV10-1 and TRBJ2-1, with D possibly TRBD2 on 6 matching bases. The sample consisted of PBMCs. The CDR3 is CASSEAVGGREQFF. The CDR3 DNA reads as TGCGCCAGCAGTGAGGCAGTCGGGGGTCGTGAGCAGTTCTTC.